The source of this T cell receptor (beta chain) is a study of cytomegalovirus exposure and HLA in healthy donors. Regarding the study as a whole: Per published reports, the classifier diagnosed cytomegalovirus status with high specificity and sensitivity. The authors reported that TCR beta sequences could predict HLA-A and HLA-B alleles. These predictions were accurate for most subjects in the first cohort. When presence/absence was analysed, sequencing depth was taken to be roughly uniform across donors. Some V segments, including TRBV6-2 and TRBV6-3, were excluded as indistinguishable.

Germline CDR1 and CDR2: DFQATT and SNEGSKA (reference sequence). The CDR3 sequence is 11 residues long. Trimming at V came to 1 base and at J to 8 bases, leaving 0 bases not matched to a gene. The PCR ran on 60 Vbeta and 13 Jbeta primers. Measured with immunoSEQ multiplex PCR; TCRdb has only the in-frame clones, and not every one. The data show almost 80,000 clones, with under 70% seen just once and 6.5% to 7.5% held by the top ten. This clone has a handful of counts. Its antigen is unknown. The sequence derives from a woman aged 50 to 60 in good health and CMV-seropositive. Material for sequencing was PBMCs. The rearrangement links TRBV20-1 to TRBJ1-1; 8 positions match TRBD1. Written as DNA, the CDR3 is TGCAGTGCTAGAGGACAGGGGGAAGCTTTCTTT. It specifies CSARGQGEAFF.